Described below is a single TCR beta chain sequence and its context. The target antigen is unknown. Through a sample-barcoded 5' primer and a J-beta primer mix, a second PCR was run for about 6 to 11 cycles. Each TCR beta cDNA got a 12-nucleotide random molecular identifier. TCRdb re-called the 5' RACE reads with MiXCR, one entry per CDR3 protein. The repertoire holds approximately 1.5 million distinct CDR3 sequences, with 30% to 35% as singletons. The sample originates from a study of blood T cells in healthy people across ages. Study findings and constraints: The CMV status of each donor remained undetermined, and this could have confounded shifts in expanded clonotypes.

Germline V lookup: CDR1 SGHDT, CDR2 YYEEEE. V dropped 1 base and J dropped 5 bases, with 15 bases sitting between them. The CDR3 length is 16 residues. Every participating donor contributed 9.5 to 10 milliliters of peripheral blood through a draw. PBMCs numbering at least 6 million were isolated per sample. The sequence came from a woman in her twenties or thirties in good health. V gene TRBV5-6 combines with J gene TRBJ2-2; weak D call: TRBD2 (5 bases). The material sequenced was blood. This CDR3 reads CASSLLSSGGTGELFF. CDR3 sequence (DNA): TGTGCCAGCAGCTTGTTGTCCAGCGGAGGAACCGGGGAGCTGTTTTTT.